The T cell receptor (beta chain) described here comes from a study of beta chain features in type 1 diabetes. This clone showed up just a few times. The V gene lost 2 bases and the J gene lost 5 bases, with 7 bases spanning the gap. The CDR3 is made up of 13 amino acids. Germline V gene data show CDR1 as SGHTA and CDR2 as FQGNSA. The isolated RNA, all of it, was reverse transcribed, so expressed TCRB transcripts were what got sequenced. It was found that naive, central memory and regulatory T cell samples averaged approximately 3.9 million reads. Assay used: immunoSEQ multiplex PCR; TCRdb lists only in-frame clones, some missing. The sample carries a few hundred thousand clones, 27% recorded once.

The TCR comes from a man aged 25 to 40 in good health. Sequencing was performed on central memory CD4+ T cells from blood. The J gene is TRBJ2-1, the V gene TRBV7-2; no reliable D call. The CDR3 DNA reads as TGTGCCAGCAGCTTATTAAGGGACAATGAGCAGTTCTTC. It yields the protein CASSLLRDNEQFF.